This TCR beta chain comes out of a study of neoadjuvant anti-PD-1 for oral cavity cancer. Background on the study: Patients without progression received a fourth nivolumab dose around day 43, then surgical resection on days 50-56.

The time point is: after neoadjuvant nivolumab, at surgical resection. These newly diagnosed stage II-IVA oral cavity squamous cell carcinoma patients had no prior systemic or radiation treatment. No culture or expansion preceded analysis of these blood cells. The method was immunoSEQ multiplex PCR; TCRdb's version includes in-frame clones alone and lacks a portion of them. The sample holds 9,500 to 15,000 clones, about two thirds seen once. The germline V gene has CDR1 SNHLY and CDR2 FYNNEI. This CDR3 comprises 16 residues. V was shortened by 8 bases and J by 5 bases, with 21 bases between the two germline ends.

J is TRBJ1-4 and V is TRBV2; D remains unclear. This clonotype was obtained from a person aged 35 to 85 with oral cavity squamous cell carcinoma. Sequenced here: PBMCs, sampled after nivolumab (anti-PD-1) treatment. CDR3 residues: CASVVYTWGLNEKLFF. In DNA form, the CDR3 reads TGTGCCAGCGTAGTGTACACATGGGGTTTAAATGAAAAACTGTTTTTT.